The 30 T cell receptor beta chains in this list originate from one sample, sequenced in a study of breast tumors, draining lymph nodes, adjacent tissues. MiXCR, run by TCRdb on the multiplex PCR reads, gives a single entry per CDR3 protein. The sample lists 120,000 or so distinct CDR3 sequences, approximately 20% occurring once. Samples came from axillary lymph nodes draining the breast cancer. The specimen was axillary lymph node tissue. The receptors were gathered from a female donor with breast cancer. Some clones in this sample may be carry-over from other donors' samples.

With regard to this clonotype: This may be a read error, as it is one base from a much larger clone. The chain links TRBV14 to TRBJ2-1; TRBD1 matches at 8 bases. The germline V gene has CDR1 SGHDN and CDR2 FVKESK. The CDR3 runs 13 residues. Here the CDR3 reads CASSRQGRYERFF. The CDR3 DNA follows: TGTGCCAGCAGCCGACAGGGGAGGTATGAGCGGTTCTTC.

As for this clonotype: Relative to the germline gene, one junction end is altered; a read error may explain this. V and J are TRBV6-1 and TRBJ1-2; 8 nucleotides align to TRBD1. The CDR3 consists of 14 residues. Germline loops: CDR1 MNHNS, CDR2 SASEGT. CDR3 amino acids: CASSDEQGVRGYIF. The CDR3 region has the DNA TGTGCCAGCAGTGACGAACAGGGGGTTCGCGGCTACATCTTC.

This clonotype was seen ten or more times. The chain has TRBV6-6 and TRBJ2-5; 9 positions agree with TRBD1. The length of the CDR3 is 16 residues. The V segment lost 6 bases and the J segment 5 bases; nucleotides outside the gene matches: 13. CDR1 is MNHNY, CDR2 SVGAGI, per germline (reference sequence). The DNA for the CDR3 is TGTGCCAGCAGGTCACAGGGGGCTGAGGTCAGGGAGACCCAGTACTTC. Encoded protein: CASRSQGAEVRETQYF.

This clonotype has a handful of counts. The rearrangement uses TRBV28 and TRBJ1-5, with 7 bases matching TRBD1. The CDR3 covers 15 residues. Germline V gene data show CDR1 as MDHEN and CDR2 as SYDVKM. Trimming at V came to 3 bases and at J to 6 bases, leaving 8 bases not matched to a gene. This chain's CDR3 is CASSLGGYRGQPQHF. DNA for the CDR3: TGTGCCAGCAGTTTGGGAGGGTACAGGGGTCAGCCCCAGCATTTT.

The V gene is TRBV5-4, the J gene TRBJ2-1; 7 bases map to TRBD2. V was pared by 4 bases and J by 3 bases, with 7 bases of the junction left unmatched. CDR1 is SGHNT and CDR2 is YYREEE in the germline V gene (reference sequence). This CDR3 spans 15 amino acids. The CDR3 sequence: CASSPPPSGYNEQFF. In DNA, the CDR3 is TGTGCCAGCAGCCCCCCGCCTAGCGGCTACAATGAGCAGTTCTTC.

This clonotype was counted many times. The CDR3 DNA reads as TGTGCCAGCAGCCCCCCCAGCTCCATGTGGGCAGATACGCAGTATTTT. This encodes CASSPPSSMWADTQYF. The chain couples TRBV9 to TRBJ2-3; no reliable D call. The CDR3 has 16 amino acids. Germline V gene data show CDR1 as SGDLS and CDR2 as YYNGEE. V was clipped by 4 bases and J by 4 bases, with 19 bases between them.

This clonotype was picked up many times. This chain uses TRBV11-3 with TRBJ2-1; perhaps TRBD1 as D (8 bases). V lost 4 bases and J lost 3, with 13 bases in between. The CDR3 is made up of 15 amino acids. Germline CDR1 and CDR2: SGHNT and YENEEA. The CDR3 is CASSSGGGGYNEQFF. CDR3 coding DNA: TGTGCCAGCAGCTCAGGGGGCGGGGGCTACAATGAGCAGTTCTTC.

Details on this clonotype: One base away lies a much larger clone, so this may be a sequencing read error. This rearrangement joins TRBV20-1 to TRBJ2-3; D is possibly TRBD1 (5 bases). This CDR3 spans 13 amino acids. CDR1 and CDR2 from the germline V gene are DFQATT and SNEGSKA (reference sequence). The CDR3 is CTTLSTLTGTQYF. CDR3 nucleotides: TGCACCACCCTTTCGACACTCACAGGTACGCAGTATTTT.

This clonotype was observed many times. The CDR3 region has the DNA TGCGCCAGCAGCCAAGGGAGGGACACACTAAAACAAGAGACCCAGTACTTC. It translates to CASSQGRDTLKQETQYF. This chain links TRBV4-1 with TRBJ2-5, with D perhaps given as TRBD1 or TRBD2 (6 bases each). The germline V and J ends were trimmed by 1 base and 2 bases, with 17 bases remaining between them. Germline CDR1 and CDR2: MGHRA and YSYEKL. The CDR3 contains 17 residues.

This clonotype was recorded many times. This chain connects TRBV7-3 to TRBJ2-2; perhaps TRBD1 as D (6 bases). This CDR3 region has 16 residues. V dropped 0 bases and J dropped 5 bases, with 13 bases sitting between them. The V gene's germline CDR1 is SGHTA and CDR2 FQGTGA. The CDR3 sequence is CASSLTGIRGTGELFF. DNA for the CDR3: TGTGCCAGCAGCTTAACGGGGATCAGGGGTACCGGGGAGCTGTTTTTT. Looking up the rest from reference TRBV7-3 and TRBJ2-2 gives the full variable domain: GAGVSQTPSNKVTEKGKYVELRCDPISGHTALYWYRQSLGQGPEFLIYFQGTGAADDSGLPNDRFFAVRPEGSVSTLKIQRTERGDSAVYLCASSLTGIRGTGELFFGEGSRLTVL.

Regarding this clonotype: Given a much more abundant clone one base away, this may be a read error. The conserved phenylalanine or tryptophan normally closing the CDR3 is absent here, so this likely arose from a read error. V and J are TRBV6-5 and TRBJ2-5, with 13 bases matching TRBD2. Germline CDR1 is MNHEY and CDR2 is SVGAGI. V shed 6 bases, J shed 4 bases, and the junction held 8 bases outside the gene matches. The CDR3 runs 16 residues. The CDR3 sequence is CASSSDRLAGGETQYL. CDR3 nucleotide sequence: TGTGCCAGCAGCTCCGATCGACTAGCGGGGGGAGAGACCCAGTACCTC.

This clonotype was seen at least ten times. The V call is TRBV11-2, the J call TRBJ2-5; 7 bases match TRBD2. The CDR3 is made up of 16 amino acids. The V and J ends lost 5 bases and 2 bases, in that order; junction bases with no gene match: 11. CDR1 and CDR2 (germline): SGHAT, FQNNGV. CDR3 bases: TGTGCCAGCAGCCTCCGACGGGGGGAGGGGCAAGAGACCCAGTACTTC. Protein sequence: CASSLRRGEGQETQYF.

This clonotype was seen repeatedly, ten times or more. The chain joins TRBV19 to TRBJ1-2, with 8 bases aligning to TRBD1. Looked up from germline, CDR1 is LNHDA and CDR2 is SQIVND (reference sequence). This CDR3 spans 12 amino acids. J was trimmed by 6 bases and V by 7 bases; bases with no gene match: 4. As DNA, the CDR3 is TGTGCCAGTACCCCGGGACAGGATGGCTACACCTTC. Translation: CASTPGQDGYTF.

For this clonotype: A much bigger clone sits one base away, suggesting this may be a read error. DNA of the CDR3: TGTGCCGGCAGCTCCGGTGTGACAGGGGGATCACCCCTCCACTTT. It translates to CAGSSGVTGGSPLHF. The gene calls are TRBV5-8 and TRBJ1-6, with 9 positions matching TRBD1. The CDR3 covers 15 residues. Germline CDR1 reads SGHTS; CDR2 reads YDEGEE.

In the case of this clonotype: A much larger clone lies a single base off, so this may be a read error. This chain joins TRBV20-1 and TRBJ1-5, with D unresolved. From germline, CDR1 is DFQATT and CDR2 SNEGSKA (reference sequence). The CDR3 sequence is 14 residues long. Trimming left V 5 bases short and J 4 bases short, with 15 bases between. The CDR3 sequence: CSAPDTGSNQPQHF. CDR3 bases: TGCAGTGCTCCGGATACGGGCAGTAATCAGCCCCAGCATTTT.

Many counts were recorded for this clonotype. The V call is TRBV5-6, the J call TRBJ2-2; D gene unclear. The germline V and J ends were trimmed by 1 base and 0 bases, with 13 bases remaining between them. Germline CDR1 SGHDT, CDR2 YYEEEE. The CDR3 has 17 residues. The chain's CDR3 is CASSLLWTPSNTGELFF. DNA for the CDR3: TGTGCCAGCAGCTTGTTGTGGACGCCCTCGAACACCGGGGAGCTGTTTTTT.

This clonotype occurred many times. The J gene is TRBJ1-5, the V gene TRBV7-8; D remains unclear. Trimming left V 4 bases short and J 4 bases short, with 14 bases between. The CDR3 consists of 15 residues. From germline, CDR1 is SGHVS and CDR2 FQNEAQ. CDR3: CASSSRRTRNQPQHF. The CDR3 region has the DNA TGTGCCAGCAGCTCCCGACGGACTCGGAATCAGCCCCAGCATTTT.

The chain uses TRBV5-1 and TRBJ2-2, with D hard to call. Trimming took off 2 bases at V and 4 bases at J, with 9 bases between the two ends. Germline assignment: CDR1 SGHRS and CDR2 YFSETQ. The CDR3 has 14 residues. The CDR3 region is CASSFSLGTGELFF. CDR3 sequence (DNA): TGCGCCAGCAGCTTCTCTCTAGGCACCGGGGAGCTGTTTTTT. Using reference TRBV5-1 and TRBJ2-2 for the parts outside the CDR3, the full variable domain is KAGVTQTPRYLIKTRGQQVTLSCSPISGHRSVSWYQQTPGQGLQFLFEYFSETQRNKGNFPGRFSGRQFSNSRSEMNVSTLELGDSALYLCASSFSLGTGELFFGEGSRLTVL.

This clonotype has ten or more counts. The genes are TRBV12-3 or TRBV12-4 and TRBJ1-3; no definite D call. V lost 6 bases to trimming and J lost 0 bases, with 12 bases between them. The CDR3 is 15 amino acids. CDR3 protein: CASSPGRPSGNTIYF. For the CDR3, the DNA is TGTGCCAGCAGCCCCGGACGGCCCTCTGGAAACACCATATATTTT.

This clonotype came up many times. The genes are TRBV4-1 and TRBJ2-7; D uncertain. This CDR3 spans 12 amino acids. Germline lookup yields CDR1 MGHRA and CDR2 YSYEKL. Trimming removed 3 bases at V and 0 bases at J, with 3 bases between. CDR3 coding DNA: TGCGCCAGCAGCCACCCCTCCTACGAGCAGTACTTC. Translated: CASSHPSYEQYF.

A note on this clonotype: This could be a read error, since a much larger clone is one nucleotide away. The genes are TRBV25-1 and TRBJ1-2, with no clear D. The CDR3 is 14 amino acids. Germline V gene lookup returns CDR1 MGHDK and CDR2 SYGVNS. The ends were cut back, 0 bases at V and 6 bases at J, with 11 bases in the middle. The CDR3 loop reads CASSEYGDGNGYTF. The CDR3 DNA follows: TGTGCCAGCAGTGAATACGGGGATGGGAATGGCTACACCTTC.

As regards this clonotype: This may stem from a read error, because a much larger clone lies one nucleotide away. The V gene is TRBV11-3, the J gene TRBJ2-1, with D tentatively TRBD1 (6 bases). The CDR3 runs to 15 residues. Germline CDR1 reads SGHNT; CDR2 reads YENEEA. Trimming took 0 bases from V and 6 from J, leaving 12 bases between them. The CDR3 nucleotides read TGTGCCAGCAGCTTAGAGGGGGCTAGAGGCAATGAGCAGTTCTTC. It translates to CASSLEGARGNEQFF.

With regard to this clonotype: A single base separates this from a much larger clone, so it may be a read error. The genes are TRBV4-1 and TRBJ2-7; 10 bases align to TRBD1. The CDR3 is 16 amino acids. Per the germline V gene, CDR1 is MGHRA and CDR2 is YSYEKL. J lost 4 bases, V lost 3 bases, and 9 bases had no gene match. The CDR3 nucleotides are TGCGCCAGCAGCCAGATCCGGGACAGGGGAGTTTACGAGCAGTACTTC. This translates into CASSQIRDRGVYEQYF.

As regards this clonotype: Being one base from a much bigger clone, this may be a read error. The chain joins TRBV29-1 to TRBJ2-1; D is perhaps TRBD1 or TRBD2 (6 bases each). Trimming left V 4 bases short and J 6 bases short, with 16 bases between. The germline V gene has CDR1 SQVTM and CDR2 ANQGSEA. The CDR3 is 14 amino acids. In DNA form, the CDR3 reads TGCAGCGTTGGTGGCGGGACATGGGGCAATGAGCAGTTCTTC. Amino acid sequence: CSVGGGTWGNEQFF.

This clonotype was seen repeatedly, ten times or more. The chain employs TRBV6-1 and TRBJ1-2, with a possible D match to TRBD1 (6 bases). Germline CDR1 reads MNHNS; CDR2 reads SASEGT. CDR3 length equals 12 residues. V lost 6 bases to trimming and J lost 6 bases, with 11 bases between them. The CDR3 spells CASSRDRNGYTF. The CDR3 nucleotides read TGTGCCAGCAGCCGAGACAGGAATGGCTACACCTTC.

This clonotype has ten or more counts. V is TRBV24-1 and J is TRBJ2-2; D not certain. The CDR3 contains 14 residues. CDR1 KGHDR and CDR2 SFDVKD come from the germline V gene. The V end lost 4 bases, the J end lost 11 bases, and 16 bases lay between the germline ends. CDR3: CATSDPDRPAELFF. CDR3 sequence (DNA): TGTGCCACCAGTGACCCGGACCGGCCTGCTGAGCTGTTTTTT.

This clonotype has at least ten counts. For the CDR3, the DNA is TGTGCCACAGCGGGGGGCCAGACCCAGTACTTC. The encoded protein is CATAGGQTQYF. The chain joins TRBV2 to TRBJ2-5, with TRBD2 identical over 9 bases. The CDR3 extends over 11 amino acids. Germline V lookup: CDR1 SNHLY, CDR2 FYNNEI. J lost 6 bases, V lost 10 bases, and 3 bases had no gene match.

Remarks on this clonotype: This may be a read error, as it is one base from a much larger clone. V is TRBV12-3 or TRBV12-4 and J is TRBJ1-5; perhaps TRBD1 as D (6 bases). V gave up 7 bases and J gave up 1 base, with 11 bases separating them. The CDR3 is 14 residues long. CDR3 loop: CASNTRGSNQPQHF. CDR3 DNA sequence: TGTGCCAGCAATACCAGGGGAAGCAATCAGCCCCAGCATTTT.

This clonotype was observed at least ten times. The V call is TRBV24-1, the J call TRBJ2-6, with a tentative D call TRBD2 (6 bases). The CDR3 loop spans 16 amino acids. Germline assignment: CDR1 KGHDR and CDR2 SFDVKD. V was pared by 2 bases and J by 0 bases, with 7 bases between. The CDR3 spells CATSDWRGSGANVLTF. The CDR3 DNA sequence: TGTGCCACCAGTGATTGGCGGGGCTCTGGGGCCAACGTCCTGACTTTC.

This clonotype was recorded at least ten times. The chain carries TRBV4-1 and TRBJ2-5; possible D gene TRBD2, 6 bases. This CDR3 region has 13 residues. V was cut by 4 bases and J by 1 base, with 7 bases left in between. CDR1 MGHRA and CDR2 YSYEKL come from the germline V gene. The CDR3 protein is CASSPGVQETQYF. The CDR3 nucleotides read TGCGCCAGCAGCCCGGGGGTCCAAGAGACCCAGTACTTC.